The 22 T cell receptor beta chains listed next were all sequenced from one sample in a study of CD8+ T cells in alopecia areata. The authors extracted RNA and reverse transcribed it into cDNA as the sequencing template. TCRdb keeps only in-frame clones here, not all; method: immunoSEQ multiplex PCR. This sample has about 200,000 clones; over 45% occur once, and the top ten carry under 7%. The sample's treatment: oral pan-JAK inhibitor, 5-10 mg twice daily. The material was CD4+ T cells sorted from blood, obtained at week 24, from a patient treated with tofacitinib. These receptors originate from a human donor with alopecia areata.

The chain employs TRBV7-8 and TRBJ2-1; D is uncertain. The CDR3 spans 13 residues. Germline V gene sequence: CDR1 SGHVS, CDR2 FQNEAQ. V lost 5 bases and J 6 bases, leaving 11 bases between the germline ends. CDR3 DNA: TGTGCCAGCAGCACACGCTTGAGCAATGAGCAGTTCTTC. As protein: CASSTRLSNEQFF.

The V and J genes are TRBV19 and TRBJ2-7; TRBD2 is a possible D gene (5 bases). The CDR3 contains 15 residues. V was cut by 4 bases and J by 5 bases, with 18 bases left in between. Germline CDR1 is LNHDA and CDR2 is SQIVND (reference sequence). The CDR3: CASSNGGLLLDEQYF. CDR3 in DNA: TGTGCCAGTAGTAACGGCGGGTTATTGTTGGACGAGCAGTACTTC.

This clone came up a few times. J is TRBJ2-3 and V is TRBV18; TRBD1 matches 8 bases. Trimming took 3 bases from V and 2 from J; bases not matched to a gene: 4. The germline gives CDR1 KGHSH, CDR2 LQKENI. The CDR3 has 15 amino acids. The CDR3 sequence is CASSPQGADTDTQYF. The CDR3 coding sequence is TGTGCCAGCTCACCTCAGGGGGCGGACACAGATACGCAGTATTTT.

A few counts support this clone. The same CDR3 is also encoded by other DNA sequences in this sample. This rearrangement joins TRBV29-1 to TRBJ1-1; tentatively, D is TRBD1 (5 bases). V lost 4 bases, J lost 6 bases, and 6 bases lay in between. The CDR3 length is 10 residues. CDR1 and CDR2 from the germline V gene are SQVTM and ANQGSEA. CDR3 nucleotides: TGCAGCGTTGGGGGCCCTGAAGCTTTCTTT. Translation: CSVGGPEAFF.

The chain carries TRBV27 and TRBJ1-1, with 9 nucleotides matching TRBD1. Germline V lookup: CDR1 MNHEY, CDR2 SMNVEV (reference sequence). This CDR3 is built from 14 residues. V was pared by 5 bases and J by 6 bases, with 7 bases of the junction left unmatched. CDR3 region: CASSTRTGEAEAFF. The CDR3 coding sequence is TGTGCCAGCAGTACCCGGACAGGGGAGGCTGAAGCTTTCTTT.

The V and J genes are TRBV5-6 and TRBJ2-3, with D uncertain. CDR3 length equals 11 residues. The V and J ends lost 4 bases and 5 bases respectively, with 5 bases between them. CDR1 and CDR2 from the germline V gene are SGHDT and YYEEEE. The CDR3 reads CASSRIDTQYF. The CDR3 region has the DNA TGTGCCAGCAGCCGAATAGATACGCAGTATTTT.

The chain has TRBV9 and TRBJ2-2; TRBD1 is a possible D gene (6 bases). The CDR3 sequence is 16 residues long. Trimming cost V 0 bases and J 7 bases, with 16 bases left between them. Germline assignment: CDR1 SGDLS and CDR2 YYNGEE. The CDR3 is CASSVVNRVGGGELFF. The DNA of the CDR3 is TGTGCCAGCAGCGTAGTGAACAGGGTCGGTGGCGGGGAGCTGTTTTTT.

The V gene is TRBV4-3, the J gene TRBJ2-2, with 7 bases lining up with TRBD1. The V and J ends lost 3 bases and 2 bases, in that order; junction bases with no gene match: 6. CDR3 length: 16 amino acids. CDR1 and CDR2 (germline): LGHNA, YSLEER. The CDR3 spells CASSQAGTANTGELFF. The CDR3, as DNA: TGCGCCAGCAGCCAGGCCGGGACAGCTAACACCGGGGAGCTGTTTTTT.

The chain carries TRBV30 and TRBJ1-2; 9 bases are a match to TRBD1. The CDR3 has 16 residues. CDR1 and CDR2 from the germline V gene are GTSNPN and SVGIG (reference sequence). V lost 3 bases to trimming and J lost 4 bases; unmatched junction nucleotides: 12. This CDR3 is CAWSAPGRDRAYGYTF. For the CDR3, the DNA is TGTGCCTGGAGCGCGCCGGGACGGGACAGGGCCTATGGCTACACCTTC. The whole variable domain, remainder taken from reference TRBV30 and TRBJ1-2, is SQTIHQWPATLVQPVGSPLSLECTVEGTSNPNLYWYRQAAGRGLQLLFYSVGIGQISSEVPQNLSASRPQDRQFILSSKKLLLSDSGFYLCAWSAPGRDRAYGYTFGSGTRLTVV.

CDR3 amino acids: CASSLAGGGIRNQPQHF. The CDR3 DNA reads TGTGCCAGCAGCTTGGCCGGGGGAGGGATTCGCAATCAGCCCCAGCATTTT. The chain joins TRBV5-6 to TRBJ1-5, with D possibly TRBD1 on 5 matching bases. V shed 0 bases and J shed 2 bases, with 15 bases lying between them. The CDR3 extends over 17 amino acids. Per germline, CDR1 SGHDT and CDR2 YYEEEE.

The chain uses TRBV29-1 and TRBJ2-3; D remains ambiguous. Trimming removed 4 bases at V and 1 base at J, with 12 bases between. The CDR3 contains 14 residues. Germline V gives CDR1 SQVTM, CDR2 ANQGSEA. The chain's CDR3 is CSVGVSTRTDTQYF. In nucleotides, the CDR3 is TGCAGCGTTGGGGTGTCTACGCGCACAGATACGCAGTATTTT.

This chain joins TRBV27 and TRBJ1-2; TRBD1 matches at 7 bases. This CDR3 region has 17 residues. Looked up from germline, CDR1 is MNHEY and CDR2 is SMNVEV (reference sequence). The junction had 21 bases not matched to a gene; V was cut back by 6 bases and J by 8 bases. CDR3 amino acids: CASSQDRVSGMGSGYTF. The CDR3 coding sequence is TGTGCCAGCAGCCAAGACAGGGTATCCGGTATGGGGTCAGGCTACACCTTC.

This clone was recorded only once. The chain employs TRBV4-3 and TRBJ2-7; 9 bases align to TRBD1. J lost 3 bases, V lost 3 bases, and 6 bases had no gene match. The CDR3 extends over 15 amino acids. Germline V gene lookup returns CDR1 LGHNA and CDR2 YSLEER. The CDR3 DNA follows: TGCGCCAGCAGCCAGGCCGGGACAGGGAACTACGAGCAGTACTTC. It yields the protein CASSQAGTGNYEQYF.

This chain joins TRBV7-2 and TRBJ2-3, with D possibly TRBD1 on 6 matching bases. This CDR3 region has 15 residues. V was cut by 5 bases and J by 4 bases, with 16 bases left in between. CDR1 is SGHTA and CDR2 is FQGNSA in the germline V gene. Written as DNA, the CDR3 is TGTGCCAGCAGCCTGAGGTGGGGGCTCCCAGATACGCAGTATTTT. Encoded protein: CASSLRWGLPDTQYF.

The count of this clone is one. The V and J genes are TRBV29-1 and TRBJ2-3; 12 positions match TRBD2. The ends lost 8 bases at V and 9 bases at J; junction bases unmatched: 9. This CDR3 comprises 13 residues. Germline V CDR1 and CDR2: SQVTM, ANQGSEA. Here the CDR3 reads CSIRLAGVNTQYF. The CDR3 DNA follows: TGCAGCATCAGACTAGCGGGGGTCAACACGCAGTATTTT.

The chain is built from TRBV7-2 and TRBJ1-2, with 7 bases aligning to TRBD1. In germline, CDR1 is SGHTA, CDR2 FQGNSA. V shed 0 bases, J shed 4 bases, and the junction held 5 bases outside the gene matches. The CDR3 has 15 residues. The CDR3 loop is CASSLASDRVYGYTF. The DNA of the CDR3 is TGTGCCAGCAGCTTAGCCTCCGACAGGGTCTATGGCTACACCTTC.

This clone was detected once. DNA for the CDR3: TGTGCCAGCAGTCCAGACAGCGCTAACTATGGCTACACCTTC. It codes for CASSPDSANYGYTF. The chain uses TRBV7-2 and TRBJ1-2, with D possibly TRBD1 on 5 matching bases. The CDR3 is 14 amino acids. Germline CDR1 reads SGHTA; CDR2 reads FQGNSA. V shed 6 bases and J shed 0 bases, with 11 bases lying between them.

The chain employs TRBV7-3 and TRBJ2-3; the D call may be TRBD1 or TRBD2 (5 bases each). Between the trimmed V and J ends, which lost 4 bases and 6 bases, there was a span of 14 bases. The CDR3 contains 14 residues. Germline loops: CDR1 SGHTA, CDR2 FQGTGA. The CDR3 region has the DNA TGTGCCAGCAGCTCCACCTCCGGGGCGGATACGCAGTATTTT. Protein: CASSSTSGADTQYF.

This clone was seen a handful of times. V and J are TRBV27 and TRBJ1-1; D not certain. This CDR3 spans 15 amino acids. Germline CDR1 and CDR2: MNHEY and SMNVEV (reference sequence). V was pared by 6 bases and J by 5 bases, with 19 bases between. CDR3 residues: CASSPDPGRRTEAFF. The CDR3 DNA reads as TGTGCCAGCAGCCCTGATCCGGGTCGAAGGACTGAAGCTTTCTTT.

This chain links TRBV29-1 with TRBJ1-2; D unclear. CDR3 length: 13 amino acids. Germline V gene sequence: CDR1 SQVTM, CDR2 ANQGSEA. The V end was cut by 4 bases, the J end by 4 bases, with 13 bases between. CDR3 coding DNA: TGCAGCGTTGTGGAGGTCAGGACCTATGGCTACACCTTC. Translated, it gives CSVVEVRTYGYTF.

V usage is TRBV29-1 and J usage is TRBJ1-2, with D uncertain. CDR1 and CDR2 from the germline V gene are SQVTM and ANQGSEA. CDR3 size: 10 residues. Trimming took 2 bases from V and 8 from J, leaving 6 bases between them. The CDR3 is CSVETRGYTF. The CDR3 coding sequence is TGCAGCGTTGAAACCCGGGGCTACACCTTC. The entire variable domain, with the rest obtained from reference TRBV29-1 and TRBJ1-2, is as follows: SAVISQKPSRDICQRGTSLTIQCQVDSQVTMMFWYRQQPGQSLTLIATANQGSEATYESGFVIDKFPISRPNLTFSTLTVSNMSPEDSSIYLCSVETRGYTFGSGTRLTVV.

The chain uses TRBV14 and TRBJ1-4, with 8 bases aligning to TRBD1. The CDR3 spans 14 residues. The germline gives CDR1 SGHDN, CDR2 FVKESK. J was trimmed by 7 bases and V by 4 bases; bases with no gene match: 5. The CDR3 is CASSPRQGPEKLFF. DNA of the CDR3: TGTGCCAGCAGCCCCCGACAGGGGCCTGAAAAACTGTTTTTT.